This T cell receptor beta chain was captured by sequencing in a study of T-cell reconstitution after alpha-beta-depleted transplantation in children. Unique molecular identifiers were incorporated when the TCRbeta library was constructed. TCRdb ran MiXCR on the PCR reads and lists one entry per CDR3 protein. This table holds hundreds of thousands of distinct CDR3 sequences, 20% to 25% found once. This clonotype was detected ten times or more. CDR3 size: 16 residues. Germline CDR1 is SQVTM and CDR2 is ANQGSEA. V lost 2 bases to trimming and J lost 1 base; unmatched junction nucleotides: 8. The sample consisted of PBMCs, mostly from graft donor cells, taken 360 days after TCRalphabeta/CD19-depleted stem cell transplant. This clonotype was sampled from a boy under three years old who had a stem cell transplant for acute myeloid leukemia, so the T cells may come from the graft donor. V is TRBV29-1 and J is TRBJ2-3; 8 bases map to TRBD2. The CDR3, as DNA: TGCAGCGTTGAAATGGCTAGCGGGCCTCGCACAGATACGCAGTATTTT. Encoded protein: CSVEMASGPRTDTQYF.